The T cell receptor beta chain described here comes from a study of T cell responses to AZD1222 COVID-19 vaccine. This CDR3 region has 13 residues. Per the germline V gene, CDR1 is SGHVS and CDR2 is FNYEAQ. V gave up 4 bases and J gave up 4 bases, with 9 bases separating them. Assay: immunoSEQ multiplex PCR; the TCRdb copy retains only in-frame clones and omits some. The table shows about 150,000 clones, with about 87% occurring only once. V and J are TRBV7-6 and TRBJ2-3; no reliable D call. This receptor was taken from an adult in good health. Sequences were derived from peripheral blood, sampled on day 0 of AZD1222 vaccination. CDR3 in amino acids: CASSYSSADTQYF. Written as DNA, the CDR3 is TGTGCCAGCAGCTACTCGAGTGCAGATACGCAGTATTTT.